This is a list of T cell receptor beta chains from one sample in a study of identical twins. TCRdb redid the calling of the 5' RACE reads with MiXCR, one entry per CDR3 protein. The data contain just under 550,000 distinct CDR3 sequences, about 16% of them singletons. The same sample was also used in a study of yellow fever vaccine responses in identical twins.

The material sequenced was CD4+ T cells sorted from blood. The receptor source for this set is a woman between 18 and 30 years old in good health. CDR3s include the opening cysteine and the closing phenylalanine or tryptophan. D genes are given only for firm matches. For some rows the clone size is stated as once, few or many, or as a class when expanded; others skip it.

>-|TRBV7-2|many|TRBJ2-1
CASSPYRPNEQFF
TGTGCCAGCAGCCCTTATAGGCCGAATGAGCAGTTCTTC
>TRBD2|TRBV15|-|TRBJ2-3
CATSRGGAGGSTDTQYF
TGTGCCACCAGCAGAGGAGGGGCGGGAGGTTCGACAGATACGCAGTATTTT
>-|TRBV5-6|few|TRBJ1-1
CASSPRQERNTEAFF
TGTGCCAGCAGCCCCCGACAGGAGAGGAACACTGAAGCTTTCTTT
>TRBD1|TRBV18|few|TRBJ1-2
CASSRDWTGAGGGYTF
TGTGCCAGCTCACGCGATTGGACAGGGGCCGGGGGTGGCTACACCTTC
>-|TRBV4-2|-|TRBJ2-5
CASSQDSLVAGGDETQYF
TGTGCCAGCAGCCAAGATTCACTCGTGGCAGGTGGGGACGAGACCCAGTACTTC
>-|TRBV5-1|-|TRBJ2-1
CASSLGIPHNEQFF
TGCGCCAGCAGCTTGGGAATCCCCCACAATGAGCAGTTCTTC
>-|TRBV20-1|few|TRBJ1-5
CSARTSYQGSNQPQHF
TGCAGTGCTAGAACCTCCTACCAGGGTAGCAATCAGCCCCAGCATTTT
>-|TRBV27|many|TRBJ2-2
CASSLRGLNTGELFF
TGTGCCAGCAGTCTCCGCGGACTCAACACCGGGGAGCTGTTTTTT
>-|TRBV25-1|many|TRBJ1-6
CASSWRPNSPLHF
TGTGCCAGCAGTTGGAGGCCAAATTCACCCCTCCACTTT
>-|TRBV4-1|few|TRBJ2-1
CASSQEGRGRLAGSSYNEQFF
TGCGCCAGCAGCCAAGAGGGCCGGGGGCGACTGGCGGGGAGCTCCTACAATGAGCAGTTCTTC
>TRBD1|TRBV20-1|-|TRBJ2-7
CSAPRPGQGFYEQYF
TGCAGTGCTCCTCGGCCGGGACAGGGTTTCTACGAGCAGTACTTC
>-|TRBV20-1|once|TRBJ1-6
CSASRGARSPLHF
TGCAGTGCTAGCCGGGGTGCGAGGTCACCCCTCCACTTT
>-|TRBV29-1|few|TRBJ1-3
CSVRGTGNTIYF
TGCAGCGTTCGGGGGACTGGAAACACCATATATTTT
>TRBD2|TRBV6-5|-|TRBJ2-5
CASSYSIAGGQETQYF
TGTGCCAGCAGTTACTCGATAGCGGGAGGGCAAGAGACCCAGTACTTC
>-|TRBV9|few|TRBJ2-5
CASSPQARQETQYF
TGTGCCAGCAGCCCCCAAGCGCGACAAGAGACCCAGTACTTC
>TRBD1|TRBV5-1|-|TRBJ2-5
CASSRTGVQETQYF
TGCGCCAGCAGCAGGACAGGTGTGCAAGAGACCCAGTACTTC
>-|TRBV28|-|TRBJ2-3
CASSSVALLTDTQYF
TGTGCCAGCAGTTCCGTGGCGCTGCTCACAGATACGCAGTATTTT
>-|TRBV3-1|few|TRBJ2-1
CASSQGTPLYNEQFF
TGTGCCAGCAGCCAAGGGACCCCCCTCTACAATGAGCAGTTCTTC
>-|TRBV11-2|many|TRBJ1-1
CASSLGQSNTEAFF
TGTGCCAGCAGCTTAGGACAGTCTAACACTGAAGCTTTCTTT
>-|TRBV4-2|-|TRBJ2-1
CASSQPQLADSYNEQFF
TGTGCCAGCAGCCAGCCCCAACTAGCTGACTCCTACAATGAGCAGTTCTTC
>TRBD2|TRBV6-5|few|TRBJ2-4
CASSYSPPGLAGGTWIQYF
TGTGCCAGCAGTTACTCGCCGCCGGGACTAGCGGGAGGGACTTGGATTCAGTACTTC
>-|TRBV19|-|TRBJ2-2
CASSIRTDNTGELFF
TGTGCCAGTAGTATTAGGACAGACAACACCGGGGAGCTGTTTTTT
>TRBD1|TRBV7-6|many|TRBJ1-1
CASSAGQANTEAFF
TGTGCCAGCAGCGCAGGACAGGCGAACACTGAAGCTTTCTTT
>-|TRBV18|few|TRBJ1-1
CASSPDMLSEAFF
TGTGCCAGCTCACCGGACATGTTGTCTGAAGCTTTCTTT
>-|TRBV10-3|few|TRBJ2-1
CAISGTLWEQFF
TGTGCCATCAGTGGGACCCTCTGGGAGCAGTTCTTC
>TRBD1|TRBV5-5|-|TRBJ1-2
CASGKTGGIGGYTF
TGTGCCAGCGGAAAGACAGGGGGCATTGGTGGCTACACCTTC
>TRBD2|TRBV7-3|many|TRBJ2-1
CASSPTSGRHNEQFF
TGTGCCAGCAGCCCTACTAGCGGGCGACACAATGAGCAGTTCTTC
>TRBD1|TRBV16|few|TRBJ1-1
CASSQNRGLDTEAFF
TGTGCCAGCAGCCAAAACAGGGGGTTGGACACTGAAGCTTTCTTT
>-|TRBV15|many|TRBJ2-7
CATSRVRLNYEQYF
TGTGCCACCAGCAGAGTCCGGCTAAACTACGAGCAGTACTTC
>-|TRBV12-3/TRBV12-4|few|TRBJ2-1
CASRIQDGINEQFF
TGTGCCAGCAGAATACAGGACGGAATCAATGAGCAGTTCTTC
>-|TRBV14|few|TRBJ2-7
CASSQESWGSYEQYF
TGTGCCAGCAGCCAAGAGTCATGGGGAAGCTACGAGCAGTACTTC
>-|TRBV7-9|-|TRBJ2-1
CASKMADSYNEQFF
TGTGCCAGCAAGATGGCCGATTCGTACAATGAGCAGTTCTTC
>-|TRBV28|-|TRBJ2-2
CASRGKFTGELFF
TGTGCCAGCAGGGGAAAATTCACCGGGGAGCTGTTTTTT
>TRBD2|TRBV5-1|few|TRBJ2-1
CASSYVAGTYNEQFF
TGCGCCAGCAGCTATGTAGCGGGGACATACAATGAGCAGTTCTTC
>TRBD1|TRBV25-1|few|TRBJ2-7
CASSGNRGRVSEQYF
TGTGCCAGCAGTGGCAACAGGGGGCGTGTTTCCGAGCAGTACTTC
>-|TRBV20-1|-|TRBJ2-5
CSAVEPGVQETQYF
TGCAGTGCCGTAGAACCTGGGGTCCAAGAGACCCAGTACTTC
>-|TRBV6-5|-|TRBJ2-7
CASSYGGASYEQYF
TGTGCCAGCAGTTACGGGGGGGCCTCCTACGAGCAGTACTTC
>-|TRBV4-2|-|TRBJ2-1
CASSLFGSYNEQFF
TGTGCCAGCTCCCTCTTTGGGAGCTACAATGAGCAGTTCTTC
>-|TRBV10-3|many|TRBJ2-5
CAISYGETQYF
TGTGCCATCTCATACGGGGAGACCCAGTACTTC
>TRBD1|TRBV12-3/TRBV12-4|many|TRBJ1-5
CASSPRTGPNQPQHF
TGTGCCAGCAGTCCCAGGACAGGCCCGAATCAGCCCCAGCATTTT
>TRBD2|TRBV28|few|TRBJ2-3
CASSFTLAGGTDTQYF
TGTGCCAGCAGTTTCACACTAGCGGGAGGTACAGATACGCAGTATTTT